These 7 T cell receptor beta chains came from one sample sequenced in a study of identical twins. TCRdb reprocessed the 5' RACE reads with MiXCR, giving one entry per CDR3 protein. The data contain nearly 900,000 distinct CDR3 sequences, around an eighth of them singletons. In addition, the sample was reused for a study of yellow fever vaccine responses in identical twins.

What was sequenced was PBMCs. The receptors here all came from a woman aged 18-30 years in good health.

The chain links TRBV29-1 to TRBJ2-5; 7 nucleotides agree with TRBD1. The trim removed 4 bases at V and 1 base at J, leaving 3 bases unmatched. The CDR3 contains 13 residues. CDR1 is SQVTM and CDR2 is ANQGSEA in the germline V gene. CDR3 coding DNA: TGCAGCGTTGTTCGACAGGGCCAAGAGACCCAGTACTTC. Encoded protein: CSVVRQGQETQYF.

This clonotype was detected only a few times. The rearrangement links TRBV20-1 to TRBJ2-1, with 7 bases lining up with TRBD1. J gave up 2 bases and V 5 bases, and 6 bases lay outside the gene matches. This CDR3 comprises 14 residues. Germline values: CDR1 DFQATT, CDR2 SNEGSKA (reference sequence). This CDR3 reads CSAPTGFAYNEQFF. CDR3 DNA: TGCAGTGCTCCGACAGGGTTTGCCTACAATGAGCAGTTCTTC.

V usage is TRBV4-2 and J usage is TRBJ2-3, with 9 nucleotides matching TRBD2. V was pared by 4 bases and J by 0 bases, with 11 bases of the junction left unmatched. This CDR3 has 18 amino acids. The V gene's germline CDR1 is LGHNA and CDR2 YNFKEQ. The CDR3 loop is CASSLNVVLAGSTDTQYF. The CDR3 bases are TGTGCCAGCAGCCTCAACGTCGTTCTAGCGGGAAGCACAGATACGCAGTATTTT.

The genes are TRBV5-6 and TRBJ1-5; the D is unclear. Germline CDR1 SGHDT, CDR2 YYEEEE. V lost 4 bases to trimming and J lost 1 base, with 9 bases between them. This CDR3 comprises 14 residues. CDR3 DNA sequence: TGTGCCAGCAGCCGGATGAGAAGCAATCAGCCCCAGCATTTT. As protein: CASSRMRSNQPQHF.

This clonotype appeared a few times. The rearrangement joins TRBV7-6 to TRBJ2-3; no clear D. The germline gives CDR1 SGHVS, CDR2 FNYEAQ. CDR3 length: 16 amino acids. V was shortened by 5 bases and J by 2 bases, with 17 bases between the two germline ends. CDR3 sequence (DNA): TGTGCCAGCAGCAACCGGGCCAAAGAATCCACAGATACGCAGTATTTT. Its protein is CASSNRAKESTDTQYF.

This clonotype has just a few counts. In DNA, the CDR3 is TGTGCCATCAGTGAGTCGGGACGGAAGGATGGCTACACCTTC. Its protein product is CAISESGRKDGYTF. The chain is built from TRBV10-3 and TRBJ1-2, with a tentative D call TRBD1 (5 bases). The ends were cut back, 0 bases at V and 6 bases at J, with 11 bases in the middle. CDR3 length: 14 amino acids. Per germline, CDR1 ENHRY and CDR2 SYGVKD.

This clonotype turned up a few times. V is TRBV12-3 or TRBV12-4 and J is TRBJ2-2, with 9 bases that match TRBD2. V gave up 7 bases and J gave up 6 bases; unmatched junction bases: 12. The CDR3 runs to 16 residues. CDR3 DNA sequence: TGTGCCAGCACATGGAGAGCGGGGGGCCGAGCCGGGGAGCTGTTTTTT. Translating gives CASTWRAGGRAGELFF.